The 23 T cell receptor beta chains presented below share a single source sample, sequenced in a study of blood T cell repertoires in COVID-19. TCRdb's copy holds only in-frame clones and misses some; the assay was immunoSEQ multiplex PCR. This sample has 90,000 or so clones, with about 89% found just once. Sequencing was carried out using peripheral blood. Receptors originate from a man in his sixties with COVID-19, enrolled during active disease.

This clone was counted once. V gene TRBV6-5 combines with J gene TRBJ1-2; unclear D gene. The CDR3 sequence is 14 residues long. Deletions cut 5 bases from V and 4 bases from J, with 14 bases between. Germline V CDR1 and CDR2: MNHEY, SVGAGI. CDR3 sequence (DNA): TGTGCCAGCAGTCCGGACTGGAATGGCTATGGCTACACCTTC. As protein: CASSPDWNGYGYTF.

This chain's CDR3 is CASTAGNGGSYEQYF. The CDR3 DNA is TGTGCCAGCACCGCAGGGAACGGGGGCTCCTACGAGCAGTACTTC. This chain links TRBV6-6 with TRBJ2-7; tentatively, D is TRBD2 (6 bases). The length of the CDR3 is 15 residues. Trimming took 7 bases from V and 0 from J, leaving 16 bases between them. The germline CDR1 and CDR2 sequences are MNHNY and SVGAGI (reference sequence).

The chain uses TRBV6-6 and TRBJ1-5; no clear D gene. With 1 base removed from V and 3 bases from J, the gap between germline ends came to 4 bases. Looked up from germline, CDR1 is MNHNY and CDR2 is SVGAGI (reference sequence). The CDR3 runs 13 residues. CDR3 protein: CASSYYHNQPQHF. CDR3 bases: TGTGCCAGCAGTTACTATCACAATCAGCCCCAGCATTTT.

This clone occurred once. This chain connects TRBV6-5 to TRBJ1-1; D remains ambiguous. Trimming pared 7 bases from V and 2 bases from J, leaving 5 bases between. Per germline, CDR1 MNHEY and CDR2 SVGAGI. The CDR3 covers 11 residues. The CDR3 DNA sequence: TGTGCCAGCAAAATAAACACTGAAGCTTTCTTT. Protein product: CASKINTEAFF.

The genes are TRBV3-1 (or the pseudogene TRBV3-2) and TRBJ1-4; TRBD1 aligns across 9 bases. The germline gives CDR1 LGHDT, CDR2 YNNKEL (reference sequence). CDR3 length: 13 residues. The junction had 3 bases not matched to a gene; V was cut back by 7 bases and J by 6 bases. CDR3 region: CASKRDRDEKLFF. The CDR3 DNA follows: TGTGCCAGCAAAAGGGACAGGGATGAAAAACTGTTTTTT.

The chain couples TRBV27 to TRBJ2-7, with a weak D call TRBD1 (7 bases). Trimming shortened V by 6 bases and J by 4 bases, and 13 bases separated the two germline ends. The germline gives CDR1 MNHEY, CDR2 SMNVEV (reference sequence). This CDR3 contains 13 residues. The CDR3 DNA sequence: TGTGCCAGCAGAAAACAGGGGAGGTACGAGCAGTACTTC. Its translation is CASRKQGRYEQYF.

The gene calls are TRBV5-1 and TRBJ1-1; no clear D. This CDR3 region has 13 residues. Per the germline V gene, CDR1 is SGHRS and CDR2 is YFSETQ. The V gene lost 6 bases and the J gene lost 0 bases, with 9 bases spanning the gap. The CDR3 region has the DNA TGCGCCAGCAAGGCAGGATTGAACACTGAAGCTTTCTTT. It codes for CASKAGLNTEAFF.

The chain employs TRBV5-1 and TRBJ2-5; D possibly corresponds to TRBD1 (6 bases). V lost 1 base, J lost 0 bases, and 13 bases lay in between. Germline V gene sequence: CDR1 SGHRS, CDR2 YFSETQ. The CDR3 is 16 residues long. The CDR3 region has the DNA TGCGCCAGCAGCTTGTTGCCCCAGGGGAACCAAGAGACCCAGTACTTC. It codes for CASSLLPQGNQETQYF.

CDR3 coding DNA: TGTGCCAGCAGTGCCGGACACCACGAGCAGTACTTC. This sequence encodes CASSAGHHEQYF. The chain links TRBV2 to TRBJ2-7; D is perhaps TRBD1 (5 bases). Trimming removed 4 bases at V and 5 bases at J, with 9 bases between. CDR3 length: 12 residues. Germline V gene sequence: CDR1 SNHLY, CDR2 FYNNEI. The full variable domain, completed using reference TRBV2 and TRBJ2-7, is EPEVTQTPSHQVTQMGQEVILRCVPISNHLYFYWYRQILGQKVEFLVSFYNNEISEKSEIFDDQFSVERPDGSNFTLKIRSTKLEDSAMYFCASSAGHHEQYFGPGTRLTVT.

CDR3 coding DNA: TGCGCCAGCAGCTTGGGCGGGTTAACTGAAGCTTTCTTT. Translation gives CASSLGGLTEAFF. The rearrangement links TRBV5-1 to TRBJ1-1; no firm D call. The CDR3 has 13 amino acids. V lost 0 bases to trimming and J lost 5 bases, with 8 bases between them. In germline, CDR1 is SGHRS, CDR2 YFSETQ.

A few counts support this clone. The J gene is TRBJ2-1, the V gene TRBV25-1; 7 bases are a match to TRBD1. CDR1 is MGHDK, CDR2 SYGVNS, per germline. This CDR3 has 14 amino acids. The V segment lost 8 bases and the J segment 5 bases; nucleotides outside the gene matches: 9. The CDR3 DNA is TGTGCCAGCTCGAGGACAGGACCACACAATGAGCAGTTCTTC. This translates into CASSRTGPHNEQFF.

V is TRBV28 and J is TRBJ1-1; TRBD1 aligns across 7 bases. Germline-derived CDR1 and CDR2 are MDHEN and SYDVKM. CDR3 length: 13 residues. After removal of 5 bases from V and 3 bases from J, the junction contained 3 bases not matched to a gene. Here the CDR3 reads CASSNTGDTEAFF. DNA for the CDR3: TGTGCCAGCAGTAATACAGGGGACACTGAAGCTTTCTTT.

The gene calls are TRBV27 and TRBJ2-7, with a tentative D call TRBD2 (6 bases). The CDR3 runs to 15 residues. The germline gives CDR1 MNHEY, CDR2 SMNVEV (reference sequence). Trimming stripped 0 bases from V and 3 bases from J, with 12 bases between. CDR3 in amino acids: CASSLSGQGGYEQYF. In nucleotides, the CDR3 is TGTGCCAGCAGTTTATCCGGTCAGGGAGGCTACGAGCAGTACTTC.

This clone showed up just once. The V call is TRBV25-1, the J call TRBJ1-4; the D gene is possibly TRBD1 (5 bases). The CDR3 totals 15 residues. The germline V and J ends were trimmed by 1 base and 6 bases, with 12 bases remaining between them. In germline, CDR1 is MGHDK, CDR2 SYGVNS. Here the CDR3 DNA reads TGTGCCAGCAGTGAATTACGGGGGGTCTATGAAAAACTGTTTTTT. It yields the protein CASSELRGVYEKLFF.

This CDR3 reads CAWIAGMNTEAFF. Here the CDR3 DNA reads TGTGCCTGGATAGCGGGGATGAACACTGAAGCTTTCTTT. The V call is TRBV30, the J call TRBJ1-1; unclear D gene. Looked up from germline, CDR1 is GTSNPN and CDR2 is SVGIG (reference sequence). The CDR3 runs to 13 residues. V was cut by 4 bases and J by 0 bases, with 9 bases left in between.

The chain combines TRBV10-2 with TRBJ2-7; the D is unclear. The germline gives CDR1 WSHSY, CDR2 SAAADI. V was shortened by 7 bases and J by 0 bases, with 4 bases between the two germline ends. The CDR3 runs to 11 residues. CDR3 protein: CASTGSYEQYF. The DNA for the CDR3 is TGCGCCAGCACAGGCTCCTACGAGCAGTACTTC.

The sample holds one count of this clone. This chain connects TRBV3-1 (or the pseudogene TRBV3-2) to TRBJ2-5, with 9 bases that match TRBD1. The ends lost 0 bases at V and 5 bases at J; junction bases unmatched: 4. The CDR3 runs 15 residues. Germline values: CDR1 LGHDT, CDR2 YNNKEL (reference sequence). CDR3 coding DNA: TGTGCCAGCAGCCAAGAGTTCGGGACAGGGGAGACCCAGTACTTC. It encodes CASSQEFGTGETQYF.

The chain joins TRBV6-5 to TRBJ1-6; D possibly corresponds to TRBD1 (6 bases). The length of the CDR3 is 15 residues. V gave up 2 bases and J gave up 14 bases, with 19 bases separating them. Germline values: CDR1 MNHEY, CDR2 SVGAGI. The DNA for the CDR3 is TGTGCCAGCAGTTACGGGACACGGGGAATCGCAACCCTCCACTTT. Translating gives CASSYGTRGIATLHF.

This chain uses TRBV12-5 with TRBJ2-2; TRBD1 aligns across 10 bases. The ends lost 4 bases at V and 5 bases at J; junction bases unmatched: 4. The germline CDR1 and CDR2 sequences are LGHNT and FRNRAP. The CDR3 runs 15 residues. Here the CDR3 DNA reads TGTGCTAGTGGTTACCGGGACAGGGGTACCGGGGAGCTGTTTTTT. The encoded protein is CASGYRDRGTGELFF.

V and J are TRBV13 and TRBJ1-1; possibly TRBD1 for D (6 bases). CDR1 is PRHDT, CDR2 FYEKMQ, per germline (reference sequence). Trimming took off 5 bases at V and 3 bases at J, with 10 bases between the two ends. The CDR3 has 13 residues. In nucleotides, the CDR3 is TGTGCCAGCAGCCCAACAGGGTACACTGAAGCTTTCTTT. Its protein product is CASSPTGYTEAFF.

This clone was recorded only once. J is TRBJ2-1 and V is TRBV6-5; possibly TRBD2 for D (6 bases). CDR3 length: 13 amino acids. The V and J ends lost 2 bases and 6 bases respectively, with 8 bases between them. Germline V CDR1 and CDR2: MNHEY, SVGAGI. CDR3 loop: CASSYGTFNEQFF. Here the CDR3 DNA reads TGTGCCAGCAGTTACGGGACTTTCAATGAGCAGTTCTTC.

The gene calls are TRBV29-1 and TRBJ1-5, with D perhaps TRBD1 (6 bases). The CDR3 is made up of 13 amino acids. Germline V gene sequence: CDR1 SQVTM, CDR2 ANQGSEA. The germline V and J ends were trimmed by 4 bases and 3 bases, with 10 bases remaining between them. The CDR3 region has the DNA TGCAGCGTTGCGAGGGGGAACAATCAGCCCCAGCATTTT. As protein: CSVARGNNQPQHF.

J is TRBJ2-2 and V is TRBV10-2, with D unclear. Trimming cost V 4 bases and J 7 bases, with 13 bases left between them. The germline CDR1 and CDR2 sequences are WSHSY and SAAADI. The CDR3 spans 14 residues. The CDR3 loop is CASSVLVVGGELFF. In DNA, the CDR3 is TGCGCCAGCAGTGTTCTGGTAGTCGGCGGGGAGCTGTTTTTT.